This record covers a single T cell receptor beta chain. Source study methods: Quantification of nucleated cells was approximated via reference gene primer amplification. Profiling relied on immunoSEQ multiplex PCR, and the TCRdb table lists in-frame clones only, not all of them. The DNA gave D and trimming, while V, J and clone size come from that table. This table has some 300,000 clones, around 87% appearing once. This sample is drawn from a study of blood T cell repertoires in COVID-19. In the study overall: Samples taken during acute and convalescent COVID-19 were collected in the United States, Italy and Spain. PBMCs, B-cell-depleted T cells, or T cells provided the cDNA or gDNA that made up the material.

Germline-derived CDR1 and CDR2 are SGHDT and YYEEEE. The ends lost 2 bases at V and 4 bases at J; junction bases unmatched: 8. This CDR3 has 16 residues. The chain uses TRBV5-6 and TRBJ1-2; 10 bases line up with TRBD1. This clonotype originated in a middle-aged woman with COVID-19, enrolled during active disease. Specimen: peripheral blood. DNA for the CDR3: TGTGCCAGCAGCTTAGCCGGGACAGGGGAACTCTATGGCTACACCTTC. Its translation: CASSLAGTGELYGYTF.